This TCR beta chain was sequenced during a study of OX40 agonist ivuxolimab in advanced cancers. Study-wide background: In this cohort, patients received ivuxolimab, an agonistic anti-OX40 (CD134) antibody. One hepatocellular carcinoma and a couple of cutaneous melanoma patients partially responded.

CDR3 size: 14 residues. CDR1 SNHLY and CDR2 FYNNEI come from the germline V gene. V was cut by 0 bases and J by 5 bases, with 10 bases left in between. Assay used: immunoSEQ multiplex PCR; TCRdb lists only in-frame clones, some missing. The repertoire holds 14,000 or so clones, with about 82% as singletons. Findings and limits, study-wide: There were also nonresponders showing low normalized T-cell clonal expansion.

Turning to this clone: Its target is unknown.

The investigators sampled blood at baseline, at cycle 4 day 1, and at cycle 7 day 1. Material: CD4+ or CD8+ T cells sorted from blood, obtained in a trial of the OX40 agonist ivuxolimab. The TCR was taken from an adult with an advanced solid tumor such as melanoma, head and neck, liver or kidney cancer. The J gene is TRBJ1-1, the V gene TRBV2; unclear D gene. The CDR3 region has the DNA TGTGCCAGCAGTGAAGCAATCGGTTGGACTGAAGCTTTCTTT. Its protein is CASSEAIGWTEAFF.